The rows below give T cell receptor beta chains drawn from one sample of a study of control samples from healthy donors and cancer patients. TCRdb keeps only in-frame clones here, not all; method: immunoSEQ multiplex PCR. The sample consists of about 180,000 clones, roughly 94% of them appearing once. The sequenced sample was blood. The receptor source for this set is a woman between 18 and 29 years old in good health. Each CDR3 is given with its conserved first and last residue. A D gene is named only where the DNA matches it firmly. Expanded clones are given a class, and other clones once, few, many or no size at all.

TRBJ2-3,-,TRBV11-3,-,CASSLFREDTQYF,TGTGCCAGCAGCTTATTCAGGGAAGATACGCAGTATTTT
TRBJ1-5,once,TRBV28,-,CASSLWRSGNQPQHF,TGTGCCAGCAGTTTATGGCGTAGTGGCAATCAGCCCCAGCATTTT
TRBJ2-3,-,TRBV19,TRBD1,CASSPGQGLATQYF,TGTGCCAGTAGTCCGGGACAGGGTCTCGCTACGCAGTATTTT
TRBJ1-2,-,TRBV25-1,-,CASSGPWGAVGYTF,TGTGCCAGCAGTGGACCTTGGGGGGCGGTTGGCTACACCTTC
TRBJ2-3,-,TRBV7-2,TRBD2,CASSSRIRVAGHTTDTQYF,TGTGCCAGCAGCTCCCGGATAAGAGTAGCGGGACATACCACAGATACGCAGTATTTT
TRBJ2-5,-,TRBV5-6,-,CASSLGQGGGGTQYF,TGTGCCAGCAGCTTGGGGCAGGGGGGCGGAGGGACCCAGTACTTC
TRBJ1-1,-,TRBV5-1,TRBD1,CASNYITGGNTEAFF,TGCGCCAGCAACTACATCACAGGGGGCAACACTGAAGCTTTCTTT
TRBJ1-5,-,TRBV28,-,CASSLKGGQPQHF,TGTGCCAGCAGTTTGAAGGGGGGTCAGCCCCAGCATTTT
TRBJ1-1,-,TRBV29-1,-,CSVESSLVAEAFF,TGCAGCGTTGAATCCAGCCTAGTAGCTGAAGCTTTCTTT
TRBJ1-4,-,TRBV29-1,-,CSVEGRRHEKLFF,TGCAGCGTCGAGGGACGGCGGCATGAAAAACTGTTTTTT
TRBJ2-7,-,TRBV19,TRBD1,CASSLKSTGAYEQYF,TGTGCCAGTAGTCTTAAATCGACAGGGGCCTACGAGCAGTACTTC
TRBJ2-7,-,TRBV12-5,TRBD1,CASGLVRQGAYEQYF,TGTGCTAGTGGTTTGGTAAGACAGGGGGCCTACGAGCAGTACTTC
TRBJ1-3,-,TRBV5-1,-,CASSSLGSGNTIYF,TGCGCCAGCAGCTCTCTCGGCTCTGGAAACACCATATATTTT
TRBJ2-7,-,TRBV25-1,-,CASSDPKYEQYF,TGTGCCAGCAGTGACCCCAAATACGAGCAGTACTTC
TRBJ1-3,-,TRBV7-2,-,CASSFAGTPSSGNTIYF,TGTGCCAGCAGCTTCGCCGGGACACCGAGCTCTGGAAACACCATATATTTT
TRBJ1-5,few,TRBV6-5,-,CASSPDRSSNQPQHF,TGTGCCAGCAGTCCCGACAGGTCGAGCAATCAGCCCCAGCATTTT
TRBJ2-5,-,TRBV12-3/TRBV12-4,-,CASKGVTQETQYF,TGTGCCAGCAAAGGGGTGACTCAAGAGACCCAGTACTTC
TRBJ2-1,-,TRBV3-1/TRBV3-2,TRBD2,CASSPRTSGSEGGEQFF,TGTGCCAGCAGCCCCCGGACTAGCGGGAGTGAAGGCGGGGAGCAGTTCTTC
TRBJ2-7,few,TRBV19,-,CASSIRDGSYEQYF,TGTGCCAGTAGTATAAGAGACGGCTCCTACGAGCAGTACTTC
TRBJ1-1,once,TRBV29-1,-,CSVELELEAFF,TGCAGCGTAGAGCTCGAGTTAGAAGCTTTCTTT
TRBJ2-1,-,TRBV10-3,TRBD2,CAISFLAGSTYNEQFF,TGTGCCATCAGTTTCTTAGCGGGGTCTACCTACAATGAGCAGTTCTTC
TRBJ2-3,-,TRBV19,-,CASSILTLTGTDTQYF,TGTGCCAGTAGTATCCTGACCCTAACCGGGACAGATACGCAGTATTTT
TRBJ2-3,-,TRBV5-4,-,CASSFGSPSTDTQYF,TGTGCCAGCAGCTTTGGGTCCCCTAGCACAGATACGCAGTATTTT
TRBJ2-5,few,TRBV19,TRBD1,CASSLRDRDGGTQYF,TGTGCCAGTAGTCTCCGGGACAGGGATGGCGGGACCCAGTACTTC
TRBJ1-2,-,TRBV5-6,TRBD1,CASSLGQGSANYGYTF,TGTGCCAGCAGCTTAGGACAGGGGTCCGCTAACTATGGCTACACCTTC
TRBJ1-2,-,TRBV2,TRBD1,CAKTEGAGGGYTF,TGTGCCAAAACGGAGGGGGCCGGGGGTGGCTACACCTTC
TRBJ1-6,-,TRBV28,-,CASTSQEISSYNSPLHF,TGTGCCAGCACTTCACAGGAGATTAGCTCCTATAATTCACCCCTCCACTTT
TRBJ2-5,-,TRBV6-2/TRBV6-3,TRBD1,CASSYIPGQDRFPGETQYF,TGTGCCAGCAGTTACATACCGGGACAGGACCGGTTTCCAGGGGAGACCCAGTACTTC
TRBJ1-1,-,TRBV28,TRBD1,CASSPDRDRAFF,TGTGCCAGCAGCCCCGACAGGGATAGGGCTTTCTTT
TRBJ2-3,-,TRBV5-4,-,CASSLRAATDTQYF,TGTGCCAGCAGCTTGAGGGCGGCCACAGATACGCAGTATTTT
TRBJ2-2,-,TRBV10-3,-,CASINRRGVGTGELFF,TGTGCCAGCATCAACCGGAGGGGAGTGGGCACCGGGGAGCTGTTTTTT
TRBJ1-2,-,TRBV7-8,-,CASSLEGTADYGYTF,TGTGCCAGCAGCTTAGAGGGGACGGCGGACTATGGCTACACCTTC
TRBJ1-5,-,TRBV11-3,-,CASSPVAGQPQHF,TGTGCCAGCAGCCCGGTAGCGGGCCAGCCCCAGCATTTT
TRBJ1-2,-,TRBV18,-,CASSLGDSYGYTF,TGTGCCAGCTCCCTCGGGGACTCCTATGGCTACACCTTC
TRBJ1-2,-,TRBV18,-,CASSWDDGTAVDYGYTF,TGTGCCAGCTCATGGGACGACGGGACGGCGGTGGACTATGGCTACACCTTC
TRBJ1-2,once,TRBV24-1,-,CATRSADGLYGYTF,TGTGCCACCAGGTCCGCGGACGGCCTCTATGGCTACACCTTC
TRBJ2-7,-,TRBV6-6,-,CASSLGQGYEQYF,TGTGCCAGCAGTTTGGGGCAGGGGTACGAGCAGTACTTC
TRBJ1-4,-,TRBV10-2,-,CASSDATNEKLFF,TGCGCCAGCTCGGATGCAACTAATGAAAAACTGTTTTTT
TRBJ1-6,-,TRBV27,-,CASSLVGGRSPLHF,TGTGCCAGCAGTTTAGTAGGGGGGAGATCACCCCTCCACTTT
TRBJ1-6,-,TRBV4-3,-,CASSQGRSSPLHF,TGCGCCAGCAGCCAAGGTCGGAGTTCACCCCTCCACTTT